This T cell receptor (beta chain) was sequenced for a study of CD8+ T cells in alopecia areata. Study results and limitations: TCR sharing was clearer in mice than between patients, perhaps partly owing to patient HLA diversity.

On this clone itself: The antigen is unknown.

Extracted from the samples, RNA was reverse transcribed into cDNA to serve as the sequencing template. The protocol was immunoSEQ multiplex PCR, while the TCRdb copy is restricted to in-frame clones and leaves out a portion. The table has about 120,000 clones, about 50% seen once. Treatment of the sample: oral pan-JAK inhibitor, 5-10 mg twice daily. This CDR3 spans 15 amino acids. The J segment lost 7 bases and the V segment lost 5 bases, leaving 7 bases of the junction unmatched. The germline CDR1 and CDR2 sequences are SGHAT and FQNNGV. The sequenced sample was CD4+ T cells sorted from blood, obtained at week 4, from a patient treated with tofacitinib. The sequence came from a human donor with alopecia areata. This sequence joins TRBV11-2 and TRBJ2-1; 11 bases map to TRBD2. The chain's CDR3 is CASSTTSGSWNEQFF. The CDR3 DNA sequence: TGTGCCAGCAGCACCACTAGCGGGAGCTGGAATGAGCAGTTCTTC.